This T cell receptor (beta chain) appears in the sequencing data of a study of cytomegalovirus exposure and HLA in healthy donors. Study information: The 90 to 150 validation repertoires, a later analysis reported, used the same platform as the approximately 730 repertoires from the first cohort.

The CDR3 has 15 amino acids. J was trimmed by 9 bases and V by 4 bases; bases with no gene match: 12. From germline, CDR1 is SGHDT and CDR2 YYEEEE. Points on this clone: The antigen is not known.

Separation from the roughly 700-subject first cohort characterized the roughly 130-subject validation cohort, to which the donors belonged. Whole-study findings and limits: The authors listed around 150 TCR beta chains as cytomegalovirus-associated. There were a few CMV-associated chains whose specificity for CMV antigens was confirmed in vitro.

Some clones are missing from TCRdb's copy, which holds only in-frame ones; the method was immunoSEQ multiplex PCR. Among about 98,000 clones, less than 90% were seen once, and the ten largest hold over 6%. Material for sequencing was PBMCs. V usage is TRBV5-6 and J usage is TRBJ2-1; 8 bases match TRBD2. The sequence was obtained from a man younger than 35 in good health and CMV-seropositive. CDR3 amino acids: CASSAGTRRIVEQFF. The CDR3 DNA follows: TGTGCCAGCAGCGCCGGGACTAGAAGAATCGTTGAGCAGTTCTTC.